One T cell receptor (beta chain) is described in this entry. Its specificity is not known. Germline V lookup: CDR1 SGHVS, CDR2 FNYEAQ. The CDR3 sequence is 15 residues long. The data belong to a study of CXCR3-negative and CXCR3-positive naive CD8 T cells. In the study overall: With about 1.5 +/- 0.3 million reads per library, the TRB reads numbered some 130 million in total.

Overall study findings and caveats: Higher TRB CDR3 hydrophobicity marked CXCR3-positive naive cells relative to CXCR3-negative naive cells.

With UMI labels, 5' RACE was used to prepare the TRB cDNA libraries. TCRdb reanalyzed the 5' RACE reads, giving one entry per CDR3 protein sequence and no DNA. This listing includes 60,000 to 70,000 distinct CDR3 sequences. Triplicate sorting captured 300,000 to 350,000 cells each from every CD8+ T cell subset. Phenotypically, naive CD8+ T cells corresponded to CD45RO-CCR7+CD27+CD95-. The sequence was collected from a human donor in good health. Some clones in this sample may be carry-over from other donors' samples. Sequencing input: naive CXCR3+ CD8+ T cells from blood. Subset of the sample: CD45RO-CCR7+CD27+CD95- naive CD8+ T cells expressing CXCR3 (TNR3+). The rearrangement uses TRBV7-6 and TRBJ1-1; the TRBD1 assignment by TCRdb is unverifiable without DNA. The CDR3 spells CASSFSDRGSSEAFF.